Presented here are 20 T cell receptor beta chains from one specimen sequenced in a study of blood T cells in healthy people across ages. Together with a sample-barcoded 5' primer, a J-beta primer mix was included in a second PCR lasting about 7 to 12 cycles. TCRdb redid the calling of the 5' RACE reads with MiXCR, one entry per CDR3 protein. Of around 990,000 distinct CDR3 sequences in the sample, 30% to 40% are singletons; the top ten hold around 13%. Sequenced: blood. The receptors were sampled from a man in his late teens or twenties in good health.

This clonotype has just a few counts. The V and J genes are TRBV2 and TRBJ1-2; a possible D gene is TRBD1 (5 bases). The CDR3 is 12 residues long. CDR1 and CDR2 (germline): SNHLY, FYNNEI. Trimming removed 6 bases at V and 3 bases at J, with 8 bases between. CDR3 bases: TGTGCCAGCAGGGAGGGGTACTATGGCTACACCTTC. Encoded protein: CASREGYYGYTF. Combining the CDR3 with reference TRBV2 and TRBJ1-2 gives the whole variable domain EPEVTQTPSHQVTQMGQEVILRCVPISNHLYFYWYRQILGQKVEFLVSFYNNEISEKSEIFDDQFSVERPDGSNFTLKIRSTKLEDSAMYFCASREGYYGYTFGSGTRLTVV.

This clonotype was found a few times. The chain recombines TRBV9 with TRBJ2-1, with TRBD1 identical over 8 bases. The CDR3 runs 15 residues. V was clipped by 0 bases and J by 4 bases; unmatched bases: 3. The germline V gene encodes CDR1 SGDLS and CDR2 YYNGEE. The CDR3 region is CASSVAGQEYNEQFF. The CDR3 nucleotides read TGTGCCAGCAGCGTAGCGGGACAGGAATACAATGAGCAGTTCTTC.

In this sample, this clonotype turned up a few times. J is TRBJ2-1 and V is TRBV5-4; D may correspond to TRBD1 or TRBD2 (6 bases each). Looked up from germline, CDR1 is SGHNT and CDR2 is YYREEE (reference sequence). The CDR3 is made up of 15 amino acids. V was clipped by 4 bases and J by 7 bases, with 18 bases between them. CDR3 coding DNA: TGTGCCAGCAGCCTCGATGGGGGGCTCGCAAATGAGCAGTTCTTC. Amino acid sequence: CASSLDGGLANEQFF.

CDR3 loop: CASRTGGFVQPQHF. The CDR3 DNA reads TGTGCCAGCAGGACAGGGGGCTTTGTGCAGCCCCAGCATTTT. V usage is TRBV2 and J usage is TRBJ1-5, with 10 bases aligning to TRBD1. Trimming removed 6 bases from V and 7 bases from J; junction bases left unmatched: 6. The CDR3 has 14 amino acids. CDR1 is SNHLY and CDR2 is FYNNEI in the germline V gene.

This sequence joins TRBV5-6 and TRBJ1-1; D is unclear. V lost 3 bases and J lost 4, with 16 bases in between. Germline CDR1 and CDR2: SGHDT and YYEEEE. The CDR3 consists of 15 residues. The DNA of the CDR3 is TGTGCCAGCAGCTCGCCCCAGGCTTTCGGCACTGAAGCTTTCTTT. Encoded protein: CASSSPQAFGTEAFF.

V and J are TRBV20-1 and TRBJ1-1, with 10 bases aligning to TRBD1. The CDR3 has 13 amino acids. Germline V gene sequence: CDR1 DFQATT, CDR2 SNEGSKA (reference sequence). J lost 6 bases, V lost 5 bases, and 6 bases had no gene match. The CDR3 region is CSARTGGSPEAFF. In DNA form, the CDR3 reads TGCAGTGCTCGGACAGGGGGGAGCCCTGAAGCTTTCTTT.

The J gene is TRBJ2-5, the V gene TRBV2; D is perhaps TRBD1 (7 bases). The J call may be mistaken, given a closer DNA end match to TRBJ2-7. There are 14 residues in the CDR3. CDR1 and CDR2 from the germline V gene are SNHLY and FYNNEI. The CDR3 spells CASSGSQGGHEQYF. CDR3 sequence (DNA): TGTGCCAGCAGTGGCTCTCAGGGGGGCCACGAGCAGTACTTC.

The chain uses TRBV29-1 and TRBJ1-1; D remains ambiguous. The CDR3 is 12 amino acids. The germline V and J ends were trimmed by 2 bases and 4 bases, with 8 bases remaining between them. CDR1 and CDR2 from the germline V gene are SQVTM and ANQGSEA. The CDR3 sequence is CSVEIPSTEAFF. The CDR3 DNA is TGCAGCGTTGAAATACCGTCCACTGAAGCTTTCTTT.

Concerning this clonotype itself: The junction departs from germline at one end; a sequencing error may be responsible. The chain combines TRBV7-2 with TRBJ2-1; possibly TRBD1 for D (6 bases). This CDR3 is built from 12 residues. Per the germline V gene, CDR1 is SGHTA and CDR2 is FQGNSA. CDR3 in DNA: TGTGCCAGCAGCCTGGACAGCGGAGAGCGGTTCTTC. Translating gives CASSLDSGERFF.

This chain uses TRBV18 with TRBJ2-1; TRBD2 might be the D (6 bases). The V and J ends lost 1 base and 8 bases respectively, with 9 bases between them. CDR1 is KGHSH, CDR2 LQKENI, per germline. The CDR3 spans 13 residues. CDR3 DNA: TGTGCCAGCTCACCACAGGGGACTGATGAGCAGTTCTTC. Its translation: CASSPQGTDEQFF.

The CDR3 bases are TGCAGTGCTAGAGTTCCCTCGGGTGCCGGGGAGCTGTTTTTT. Translated, it gives CSARVPSGAGELFF. V is TRBV20-1 and J is TRBJ2-2; no reliable D call. Trimming stripped 1 base from V and 6 bases from J, with 12 bases between. CDR1 and CDR2 from the germline V gene are DFQATT and SNEGSKA (reference sequence). The CDR3 contains 14 residues.

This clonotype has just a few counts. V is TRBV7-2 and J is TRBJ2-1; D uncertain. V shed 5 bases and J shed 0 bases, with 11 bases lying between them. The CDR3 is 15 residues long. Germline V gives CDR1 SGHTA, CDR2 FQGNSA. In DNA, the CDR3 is TGTGCCAGCAGCCTCAGACACAGCTCCTACAATGAGCAGTTCTTC. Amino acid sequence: CASSLRHSSYNEQFF.

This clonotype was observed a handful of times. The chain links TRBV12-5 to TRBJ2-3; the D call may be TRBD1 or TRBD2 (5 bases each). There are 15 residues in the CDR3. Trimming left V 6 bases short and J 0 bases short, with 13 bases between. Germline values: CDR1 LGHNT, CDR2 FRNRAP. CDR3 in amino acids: CASGPEGYSTDTQYF. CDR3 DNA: TGTGCTAGTGGCCCAGAGGGGTACAGCACAGATACGCAGTATTTT. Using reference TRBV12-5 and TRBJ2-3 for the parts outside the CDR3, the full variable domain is DARVTQTPRHKVTEMGQEVTMRCQPILGHNTVFWYRQTMMQGLELLAYFRNRAPLDDSGMPKDRFSAEMPDATLATLKIQPSEPRDSAVYFCASGPEGYSTDTQYFGPGTRLTVL.

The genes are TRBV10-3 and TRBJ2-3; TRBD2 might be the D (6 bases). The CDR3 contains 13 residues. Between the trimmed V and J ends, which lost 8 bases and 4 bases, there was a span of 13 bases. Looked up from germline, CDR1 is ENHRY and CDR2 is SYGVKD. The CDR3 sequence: CAIGTGSADTQYF. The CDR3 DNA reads TGTGCCATCGGGACTGGGAGCGCAGATACGCAGTATTTT.

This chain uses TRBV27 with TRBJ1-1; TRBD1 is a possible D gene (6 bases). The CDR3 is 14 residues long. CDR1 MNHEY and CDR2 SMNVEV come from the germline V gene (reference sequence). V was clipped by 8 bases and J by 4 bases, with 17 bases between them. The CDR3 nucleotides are TGTGCCAGCCATTATACAGGGTATCGCACTGAAGCTTTCTTT. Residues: CASHYTGYRTEAFF.

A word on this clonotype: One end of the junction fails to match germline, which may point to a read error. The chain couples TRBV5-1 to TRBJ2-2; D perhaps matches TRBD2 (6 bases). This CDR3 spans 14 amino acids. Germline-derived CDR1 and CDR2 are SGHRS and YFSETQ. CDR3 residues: CTSSLTRQNGELFF. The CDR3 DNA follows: TGCACCAGCAGCTTGACTAGGCAGAACGGGGAGCTGTTTTTT.

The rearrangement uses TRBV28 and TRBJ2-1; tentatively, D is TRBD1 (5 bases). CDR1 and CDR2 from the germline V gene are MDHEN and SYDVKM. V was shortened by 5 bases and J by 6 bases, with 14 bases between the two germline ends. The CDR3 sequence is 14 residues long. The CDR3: CASSVIGVVNEQFF. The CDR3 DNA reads TGTGCCAGCAGTGTGATAGGGGTGGTCAATGAGCAGTTCTTC.

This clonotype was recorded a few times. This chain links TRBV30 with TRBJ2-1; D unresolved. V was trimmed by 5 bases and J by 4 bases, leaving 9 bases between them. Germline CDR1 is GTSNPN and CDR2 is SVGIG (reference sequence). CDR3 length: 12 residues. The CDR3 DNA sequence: TGTGCCTGGGACACTTTTTACAATGAGCAGTTCTTC. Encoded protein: CAWDTFYNEQFF.

In DNA form, the CDR3 reads TGTGCCAGCAGTCCCTCGGGGACGGGACTGCTATCCTACGAGCAGTACTTC. Protein: CASSPSGTGLLSYEQYF. The rearrangement joins TRBV27 to TRBJ2-7, with D possibly being TRBD2 (6 bases). V gave up 5 bases and J gave up 1 base, with 21 bases separating them. The CDR3 is made up of 17 amino acids. The germline CDR1 and CDR2 sequences are MNHEY and SMNVEV (reference sequence).

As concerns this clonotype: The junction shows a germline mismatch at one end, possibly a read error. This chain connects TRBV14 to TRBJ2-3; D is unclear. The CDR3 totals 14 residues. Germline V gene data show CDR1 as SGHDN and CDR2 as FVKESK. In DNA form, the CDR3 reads TGTGTCAGCAGCCAAGAGGCCATCCGAGATACGCAGTATTTT. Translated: CVSSQEAIRDTQYF.